This entry concerns a single TCR beta chain. This specimen belongs to a study of blood T cell repertoires in COVID-19. Study-level background: PBMCs, B-cell-depleted T cells, or T cells were the source of the cDNA or gDNA that made up the material.

The CDR3 is 14 residues long. Germline V lookup: CDR1 SGHRS, CDR2 YFSETQ. Trimming removed 6 bases from V and 8 bases from J, with 18 bases in between. TCRdb's table, derived via immunoSEQ multiplex PCR, lists solely in-frame clones and lacks some. The sample has 200,000 to 300,000 clones; around 87% are singletons. The TCR originated in a middle-aged woman with acute COVID-19. The sequencing sample was made of PBMCs or T cells enriched from blood (not recorded which). The chain combines TRBV5-1 with TRBJ2-1; D is uncertain. CDR3 DNA sequence: TGCGCCAGCAAGGATGGTCTAGGCGTTGATGAGCAGTTCTTC. Protein product: CASKDGLGVDEQFF. Full variable domain (missing parts from reference TRBV5-1 and TRBJ2-1): KAGVTQTPRYLIKTRGQQVTLSCSPISGHRSVSWYQQTPGQGLQFLFEYFSETQRNKGNFPGRFSGRQFSNSRSEMNVSTLELGDSALYLCASKDGLGVDEQFFGPGTRLTVL.